This T cell receptor beta chain was found in a study of identical twins. Study-level results: Insertions ran lower in abundant cord blood beta clonotypes, though not in memory repertoires.

Each CDR3 protein is one row after TCRdb ran MiXCR on the 5' RACE reads. This sample yields some 900,000 distinct CDR3 sequences, of which 9% to 15% are seen a single time; around 1.6% belongs to the top ten. This clonotype was counted a few times. Its cognate antigen is unknown. All of the donors were Caucasians in good health. These data also featured in a second study, about yellow fever vaccine responses in identical twins.

The clonotype originates from a woman between 18 and 29 years old in good health. Sequenced sample: PBMCs.

In DNA form, the CDR3 reads TGTGCCACCAAAACCTCCGGGCCCGGAGTCCGTGAGCAGTTCTTC. This translates into CATKTSGPGVREQFF. V gene TRBV24-1 combines with J gene TRBJ2-1; no reliable D call. This CDR3 is 15 amino acids long. From germline, CDR1 is KGHDR and CDR2 SFDVKD. Trimming shortened V by 8 bases and J by 9 bases, and 22 bases separated the two germline ends.